This TCR beta chain was sequenced for a study of patients and donors after allogeneic stem cell transplantation. The CDR3 is 12 residues long. After removal of 3 bases from V and 5 bases from J, the junction contained 1 base not matched to a gene. TCRdb analysed the RT-PCR reads with MiXCR anew, one entry per CDR3 protein. Among more than 150,000 distinct CDR3 sequences, around two fifths were seen once, and the ten largest hold 33%. This chain uses TRBV12-3 or TRBV12-4 with TRBJ2-7; 7 bases map to TRBD1. Sequencing input: blood, either unsorted or a sorted T cell fraction (not recorded which). This receptor was taken from a human donor who was either an allogeneic HSCT recipient or a stem cell or donor lymphocyte infusion donor (not recorded which). It is not recorded whose cells these are; they may come from a transplant donor. The CDR3 sequence is CASSFQGDEQYF. The CDR3 DNA sequence: TGTGCCAGCAGTTTCCAGGGGGACGAGCAGTACTTC.